These 27 T cell receptor beta chains were sequenced from one sample in a study of control samples from healthy donors and cancer patients. The data were produced by immunoSEQ multiplex PCR, yet TCRdb's version contains in-frame clones alone and is incomplete. The table has around 100,000 clones, roughly 92% seen once; the top ten hold 2.5% to 3.5%. Sequencing used blood. The receptor source for this set is a human donor in good health. The donor label of this sample is uncertain.

V is TRBV30 and J is TRBJ1-5; D perhaps matches TRBD1 (6 bases). The CDR3 is 14 amino acids. In germline, CDR1 is GTSNPN, CDR2 SVGIG (reference sequence). V dropped 3 bases and J dropped 7 bases, with 16 bases sitting between them. The CDR3: CAWRGGGSRQPQHF. The CDR3 nucleotides are TGTGCCTGGAGGGGTGGGGGCTCGAGGCAGCCCCAGCATTTT.

The chain is built from TRBV20-1 and TRBJ2-1; no clear D gene. The CDR3 extends over 12 amino acids. Trimming took off 3 bases at V and 2 bases at J, with 5 bases between the two ends. Germline lookup yields CDR1 DFQATT and CDR2 SNEGSKA (reference sequence). In DNA form, the CDR3 reads TGCAGTGCTAGTGGCACCTACAATGAGCAGTTCTTC. Its translation: CSASGTYNEQFF.

This clone was picked up a small number of times. The chain uses TRBV19 and TRBJ2-7; D is unresolved. This CDR3 is built from 14 residues. The V gene's germline CDR1 is LNHDA and CDR2 SQIVND (reference sequence). V was clipped by 6 bases and J by 1 base, with 13 bases between them. CDR3 bases: TGTGCCAGTAGGGCACAGAGGACGTCCTACGAGCAGTACTTC. Translating it yields CASRAQRTSYEQYF.

This chain links TRBV25-1 with TRBJ1-2, with 9 bases lining up with TRBD1. Trimming removed 10 bases from V and 7 bases from J; junction bases left unmatched: 10. Per the germline V gene, CDR1 is MGHDK and CDR2 is SYGVNS. The CDR3 covers 13 residues. CDR3 residues: CATAGTGHSGYTF. The CDR3 nucleotides are TGTGCCACCGCCGGGACAGGGCACTCTGGCTACACCTTC.

This chain links TRBV29-1 with TRBJ2-5, with TRBD1 as a possible D gene (6 bases). V lost 6 bases and J 0 bases, leaving 11 bases between the germline ends. The CDR3 is 13 amino acids. Germline CDR1 SQVTM, CDR2 ANQGSEA. Here the CDR3 reads CSVATGYQETQYF. CDR3 in DNA: TGCAGCGTAGCCACAGGGTACCAAGAGACCCAGTACTTC.

The V call is TRBV12-3 or TRBV12-4, the J call TRBJ2-2, with D unresolved. The CDR3 loop spans 11 amino acids. The germline V and J ends were trimmed by 6 bases and 7 bases, with 6 bases remaining between them. CDR3 region: CASSYYGELFF. The CDR3 coding sequence is TGTGCCAGCAGCTACTACGGGGAGCTGTTTTTT.

J is TRBJ2-3 and V is TRBV19; 10 bases agree with TRBD2. The ends lost 10 bases at V and 3 bases at J; junction bases unmatched: 10. There are 15 residues in the CDR3. Germline values: CDR1 LNHDA, CDR2 SQIVND (reference sequence). CDR3 bases: TGTGCCACGACCTCTCCGGGACTAGCGACAGATACGCAGTATTTT. As protein: CATTSPGLATDTQYF. Filled out from reference TRBV19 and TRBJ2-3, the complete variable domain reads DGGITQSPKYLFRKEGQNVTLSCEQNLNHDAMYWYRQDPGQGLRLIYYSQIVNDFQKGDIAEGYSVSREKKESFPLTVTSAQKNPTAFYLCATTSPGLATDTQYFGPGTRLTVL.

The CDR3 nucleotides read TGTGCCAGTAGCAAGCGGACAGGGTGGCAAGAGACCCAGTACTTC. Its translation is CASSKRTGWQETQYF. The chain uses TRBV19 and TRBJ2-5; 8 bases agree with TRBD1. The junction had 8 bases not matched to a gene; V was cut back by 6 bases and J by 2 bases. The CDR3 runs to 15 residues. CDR1 and CDR2 (germline): LNHDA, SQIVND (reference sequence).

V gene TRBV21-1 combines with J gene TRBJ1-4; TRBD1, the table's D call, lacks a check against the DNA. TRBV21-1 is shown as a pseudogene. The CDR3 is 16 residues long. This CDR3 is CASGGGQGKKNEKLFF. The CDR3 bases are TGTGCCAGCGGTGGGGGACAGGGGAAAAAAAATGAAAAACTGTTTTTT.

The chain joins TRBV27 to TRBJ2-2; 9 nucleotides match TRBD2. V dropped 3 bases and J dropped 4; count of bases not matched to a gene: 6. Germline V gene lookup returns CDR1 MNHEY and CDR2 SMNVEV (reference sequence). There are 16 residues in the CDR3. In nucleotides, the CDR3 is TGTGCCAGCAGTTTGTGGCGGGGGGGCCTCACCGGGGAGCTGTTTTTT. Translated: CASSLWRGGLTGELFF.

In its sample, this clone was seen a few times. The V and J genes are TRBV6-5 and TRBJ2-7; D is possibly TRBD1 or TRBD2 (5 bases each). Between the trimmed V and J ends, which lost 7 bases and 3 bases, there was a span of 16 bases. Germline-derived CDR1 and CDR2 are MNHEY and SVGAGI. This CDR3 spans 14 amino acids. CDR3 nucleotide sequence: TGTGCCAGCAAGAGGGGCGGACAAAGCTACGAGCAGTACTTC. Translating gives CASKRGGQSYEQYF.

The CDR3 loop is CASSLAGRERYYGYTF. CDR3 bases: TGTGCCAGCAGCTTAGCGGGGAGGGAACGGTACTATGGCTACACCTTC. The rearrangement links TRBV11-2 to TRBJ1-2; D remains unclear. The V gene lost 1 base and the J gene lost 3 bases, with 15 bases spanning the gap. Germline loops: CDR1 SGHAT, CDR2 FQNNGV. The CDR3 covers 16 residues.

The V gene is TRBV7-2, the J gene TRBJ1-3; the D gene is possibly TRBD1 (5 bases). From germline, CDR1 is SGHTA and CDR2 FQGNSA. The length of the CDR3 is 15 residues. Trimming took off 1 base at V and 4 bases at J, with 11 bases between the two ends. CDR3 sequence (DNA): TGTGCCAGCAGCTTAGGGGGGGAAGCAGGAAACACCATATATTTT. This sequence encodes CASSLGGEAGNTIYF.

This CDR3 is CASSMGVRSPLHF. The CDR3 DNA reads as TGTGCCAGTAGTATGGGGGTGCGGTCACCCCTCCACTTT. The chain links TRBV19 to TRBJ1-6; possibly TRBD1 for D (5 bases). The germline CDR1 and CDR2 sequences are LNHDA and SQIVND (reference sequence). V lost 3 bases to trimming and J lost 10 bases, with 10 bases between them. The CDR3 is made up of 13 amino acids.

V gene TRBV29-1 combines with J gene TRBJ2-4; possibly TRBD2 for D (5 bases). Germline loops: CDR1 SQVTM, CDR2 ANQGSEA. CDR3 size: 14 residues. V lost 2 bases and J 0 bases, leaving 8 bases between the germline ends. The CDR3 coding sequence is TGCAGCGTTGAATCGGGGTTAGCCAAAAACATTCAGTACTTC. Translating gives CSVESGLAKNIQYF.

The rearrangement links TRBV6-1 to TRBJ2-1; tentatively, D is TRBD1 (6 bases). The CDR3 consists of 17 residues. Germline CDR1 is MNHNS and CDR2 is SASEGT. The ends were cut back, 0 bases at V and 4 bases at J, with 16 bases in the middle. CDR3 amino acids: CASSEAAAGVIYNEQFF. The CDR3 DNA sequence: TGTGCCAGCAGTGAAGCAGCGGCAGGGGTAATTTACAATGAGCAGTTCTTC.

Of note for this clone: One end of the junction varies from germline; a read error may be responsible. V gene TRBV24-1 combines with J gene TRBJ1-5; tentative D call: TRBD1 (6 bases). Germline V lookup: CDR1 KGHDR, CDR2 SFDVKD. This CDR3 is built from 14 residues. The CDR3 coding sequence is TGTGCCACCAGCATACAGGGCATCAATCGGCCCCAGCATTTT. This translates into CATSIQGINRPQHF.

The CDR3 is CASSEGNSRREYF. As DNA, the CDR3 is TGTGCCAGCAGCGAAGGGAATTCAAGGCGGGAGTACTTC. The chain employs TRBV9 and TRBJ2-5, with D perhaps TRBD2 (5 bases). Trimming stripped 3 bases from V and 12 bases from J, with 18 bases between. The CDR3 contains 13 residues. Germline assignment: CDR1 SGDLS and CDR2 YYNGEE.

V usage is TRBV5-5 and J usage is TRBJ2-5, with 13 bases lining up with TRBD2. V lost 4 bases to trimming and J lost 2 bases; unmatched junction nucleotides: 8. Germline V gives CDR1 SGHKS, CDR2 YYEKEE (reference sequence). The CDR3 loop spans 17 amino acids. The CDR3 loop is CASSALPGLAGQETQYF. Written as DNA, the CDR3 is TGTGCCAGCAGCGCGCTTCCGGGACTAGCGGGACAAGAGACCCAGTACTTC. Drawing the rest from reference TRBV5-5 and TRBJ2-5, the complete variable domain is DAGVTQSPTHLIKTRGQQVTLRCSPISGHKSVSWYQQVLGQGPQFIFQYYEKEERGRGNFPDRFSARQFPNYSSELNVNALLLGDSALYLCASSALPGLAGQETQYFGPGTRLLVL.

Only one count was recorded for this clone. J is TRBJ1-6 and V is TRBV9; tentatively, D is TRBD1 (5 bases). Trimming pared 3 bases from V and 6 bases from J, leaving 22 bases between. CDR3 size: 18 residues. Germline CDR1 reads SGDLS; CDR2 reads YYNGEE. CDR3 DNA sequence: TGTGCCAGCAGCGGAGACTCCGGACAAACTCTATCTAATTCACCCCTCCACTTT. This codes for CASSGDSGQTLSNSPLHF.

This sequence joins TRBV11-2 and TRBJ2-3, with D possibly matching TRBD2 (5 bases). The CDR3 is 12 residues long. The V gene's germline CDR1 is SGHAT and CDR2 FQNNGV. V was trimmed by 1 base and J by 9 bases, leaving 8 bases between them. The CDR3 protein is CASSLVTGTQYF. In nucleotides, the CDR3 is TGTGCCAGCAGCTTAGTGACGGGAACGCAGTATTTT.

The genes are TRBV11-2 and TRBJ2-5; 9 bases are shared with TRBD1. Germline CDR1 SGHAT, CDR2 FQNNGV. This CDR3 spans 13 amino acids. V gave up 11 bases and J gave up 5 bases; unmatched junction bases: 9. The CDR3 coding sequence is TGTGCCGGCAAACAGGGGGCAGGGGAGACCCAGTACTTC. Translated: CAGKQGAGETQYF. Together with reference TRBV11-2 and TRBJ2-5, the CDR3 gives the full variable domain: EAGVAQSPRYKIIEKRQSVAFWCNPISGHATLYWYQQILGQGPKLLIQFQNNGVVDDSQLPKDRFSAERLKGVDSTLKIQPAKLEDSAVYLCAGKQGAGETQYFGPGTRLLVL.

J is TRBJ2-3 and V is TRBV5-1, with 8 bases fitting TRBD2. This CDR3 is 14 amino acids long. Trimming removed 6 bases from V and 2 bases from J; junction bases left unmatched: 5. The germline V gene encodes CDR1 SGHRS and CDR2 YFSETQ. CDR3 nucleotide sequence: TGCGCCAGCAATAGCGGGGAGCCCACAGATACGCAGTATTTT. It yields the protein CASNSGEPTDTQYF. Variable domain in full (rest from reference TRBV5-1 and TRBJ2-3): KAGVTQTPRYLIKTRGQQVTLSCSPISGHRSVSWYQQTPGQGLQFLFEYFSETQRNKGNFPGRFSGRQFSNSRSEMNVSTLELGDSALYLCASNSGEPTDTQYFGPGTRLTVL.

The chain recombines TRBV6-5 with TRBJ1-1; maybe TRBD1 (5 bases). With 4 bases removed from V and 0 bases from J, the gap between germline ends came to 15 bases. Germline values: CDR1 MNHEY, CDR2 SVGAGI. The CDR3 loop spans 16 amino acids. In DNA, the CDR3 is TGTGCCAGCAGTTCGGAGGGGTTAGGGATGAACACTGAAGCTTTCTTT. Translated, it gives CASSSEGLGMNTEAFF.

The count of this clone is one. The rearrangement links TRBV27 to TRBJ2-3; D is uncertain. The V end was cut by 5 bases, the J end by 0 bases, with 12 bases between. Germline V lookup: CDR1 MNHEY, CDR2 SMNVEV (reference sequence). The CDR3 runs 15 residues. This CDR3 reads CASSRVKSSTDTQYF. In DNA, the CDR3 is TGTGCCAGCAGTCGGGTGAAATCGAGCACAGATACGCAGTATTTT.

A single count supports this clone. The rearrangement links TRBV14 to TRBJ1-1, with D maybe TRBD1 (6 bases). The CDR3 contains 15 residues. Trimming left V 3 bases short and J 4 bases short, with 15 bases between. Germline CDR1 SGHDN, CDR2 FVKESK. DNA for the CDR3: TGTGCCAGCAGCCAGGTACAGGGAGTCCCCACTGAAGCTTTCTTT. Translation gives CASSQVQGVPTEAFF.

This rearrangement joins TRBV11-2 to TRBJ1-2; D call uncertain. V gave up 0 bases and J gave up 8 bases, with 7 bases separating them. The CDR3 extends over 12 amino acids. Germline assignment: CDR1 SGHAT and CDR2 FQNNGV. CDR3 sequence: CASSLERGGYTF. The CDR3 nucleotides are TGTGCCAGCAGCTTAGAGCGGGGAGGCTACACCTTC.